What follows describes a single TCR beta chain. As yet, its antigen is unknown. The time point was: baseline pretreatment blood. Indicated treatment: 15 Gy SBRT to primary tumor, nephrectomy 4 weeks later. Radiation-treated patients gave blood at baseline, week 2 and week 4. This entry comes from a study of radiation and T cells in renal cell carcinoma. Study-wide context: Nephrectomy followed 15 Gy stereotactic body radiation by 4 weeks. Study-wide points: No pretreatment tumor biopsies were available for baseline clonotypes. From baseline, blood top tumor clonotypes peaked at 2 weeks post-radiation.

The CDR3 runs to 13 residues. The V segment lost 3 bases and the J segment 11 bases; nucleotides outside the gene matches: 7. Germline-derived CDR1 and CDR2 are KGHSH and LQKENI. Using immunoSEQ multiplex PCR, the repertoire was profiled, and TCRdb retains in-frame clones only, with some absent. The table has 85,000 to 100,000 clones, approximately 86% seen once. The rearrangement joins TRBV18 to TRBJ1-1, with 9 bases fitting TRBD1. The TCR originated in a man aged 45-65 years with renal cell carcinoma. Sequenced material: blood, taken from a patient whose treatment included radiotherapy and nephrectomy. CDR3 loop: CASSPGRDRAAFF. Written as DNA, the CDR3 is TGTGCCAGCTCACCCGGGCGGGACAGGGCCGCTTTCTTT. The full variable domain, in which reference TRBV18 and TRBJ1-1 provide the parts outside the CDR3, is NAGVMQNPRHLVRRRGQEARLRCSPMKGHSHVYWYRQLPEEGLKFMVYLQKENIIDESGMPKERFSAEFPKEGPSILRIQQVVRGDSAAYFCASSPGRDRAAFFGQGTRLTVV.